The 13 T cell receptor beta chains below all came from one sample that was sequenced in a study of blood T cells in healthy people across ages. The second PCR ran roughly 6 to 11 cycles with a sample-barcoded 5' primer and J-beta primers. TCRdb called the 5' RACE reads again in MiXCR, with one record for every CDR3 protein. This sample has about 970,000 distinct CDR3 sequences; 51% occur once, and the top ten carry about a fifth. Sequencing input: blood. The source is an older woman in good health.

The chain has TRBV4-1 and TRBJ1-4; TRBD1 aligns across 7 bases. Germline-derived CDR1 and CDR2 are MGHRA and YSYEKL. The CDR3 contains 17 residues. V was clipped by 1 base and J by 6 bases; unmatched bases: 11. The CDR3: CASSQGPGQTLHEKLFF. CDR3 in DNA: TGCGCCAGCAGCCAAGGACCGGGACAGACTTTACATGAAAAACTGTTTTTT.

This clonotype was picked up a small number of times. The V gene is TRBV28, the J gene TRBJ2-7, with D perhaps TRBD2 (6 bases). Trimming left V 7 bases short and J 0 bases short, with 13 bases between. CDR1 MDHEN and CDR2 SYDVKM come from the germline V gene. This CDR3 region has 14 residues. DNA of the CDR3: TGTGCCAGCACCGGGGGTCCACTCTCCTACGAGCAGTACTTC. It is translated as CASTGGPLSYEQYF.

The V and J genes are TRBV5-1 and TRBJ2-7; 9 bases align to TRBD2. This CDR3 has 16 residues. Per germline, CDR1 SGHRS and CDR2 YFSETQ. Losses at the gene ends were 4 bases for V and 0 bases for J; bases not matched to a gene: 8. CDR3 residues: CASSTTSGPSSYEQYF. The CDR3 region has the DNA TGCGCCAGCAGCACTACTAGCGGGCCCAGCTCCTACGAGCAGTACTTC. Full variable domain (rest looked up from reference TRBV5-1 and TRBJ2-7): KAGVTQTPRYLIKTRGQQVTLSCSPISGHRSVSWYQQTPGQGLQFLFEYFSETQRNKGNFPGRFSGRQFSNSRSEMNVSTLELGDSALYLCASSTTSGPSSYEQYFGPGTRLTVT.

In its sample, this clonotype was seen a few times. The CDR3 DNA follows: TGTGCCAGCAGTCCAAGGGAAACCCCCTACGAGCAGTACTTC. Translated: CASSPRETPYEQYF. V and J are TRBV7-9 and TRBJ2-7, with no clear D. CDR3 length: 14 residues. Deletions cut 6 bases from V and 2 bases from J, with 14 bases between. The germline CDR1 and CDR2 sequences are SEHNR and FQNEAQ (reference sequence).

This clonotype was seen a few times. The J gene is TRBJ2-3, the V gene TRBV14; the D gene is possibly TRBD2 (6 bases). The V gene's germline CDR1 is SGHDN and CDR2 FVKESK. CDR3 size: 14 residues. V lost 3 bases and J lost 0, with 7 bases in between. The CDR3 nucleotides are TGTGCCAGCAGCCAGGGGACTAGCACAGATACGCAGTATTTT. Protein sequence: CASSQGTSTDTQYF.

This clonotype appeared a few times. This sequence joins TRBV5-1 and TRBJ2-1, with 8 bases matching TRBD2. J gave up 5 bases and V 4 bases, and 14 bases lay outside the gene matches. The CDR3 contains 17 residues. The germline V gene has CDR1 SGHRS and CDR2 YFSETQ. The chain's CDR3 is CASSLGVLLAVHNEQFF. As DNA, the CDR3 is TGCGCCAGCAGCCTAGGGGTGTTACTAGCGGTTCACAATGAGCAGTTCTTC.

The chain is built from TRBV13 and TRBJ2-7; 10 bases line up with TRBD2. The CDR3 runs 15 residues. The V gene end was trimmed by 2 bases and the J gene end by 3 bases; junction bases not matched to a gene: 4. CDR1 PRHDT and CDR2 FYEKMQ come from the germline V gene (reference sequence). Here the CDR3 DNA reads TGTGCCAGCAGCTTAAAATGGACTAGCGGCTACGAGCAGTACTTC. It encodes CASSLKWTSGYEQYF.

About this clonotype itself: Germline is not matched at one junction end, which may reflect a read error. The rearrangement uses TRBV5-1 and TRBJ2-7, with D perhaps matching TRBD2 (6 bases). There are 14 residues in the CDR3. Germline lookup yields CDR1 SGHRS and CDR2 YFSETQ. The CDR3 DNA reads TGCGCCAGCAGCTACGGAGGGACGTCCTACGAGCGGTACTTC. The encoded protein is CASSYGGTSYERYF.

A few counts support this clonotype. The chain carries TRBV7-3 and TRBJ2-4; D not certain. The end of the DNA aligns better with TRBJ2-7, so the J call may be wrong. Germline V gives CDR1 SGHTA, CDR2 FQGTGA. CDR3 length: 13 amino acids. Written as DNA, the CDR3 is TGTGCCAGCAGCCCCGGTTCGGGTGACGAGCAGTACTTC. It encodes CASSPGSGDEQYF.

Points on this clonotype: Relative to the germline gene, one junction end is altered; a read error may explain this. CDR3 sequence reads: CASSSLLGQGALGANVQTF. The CDR3 DNA reads TGTGCCAGCAGCTCTTTGTTGGGACAGGGGGCGTTAGGGGCCAACGTCCAGACTTTC. V is TRBV7-9 and J is TRBJ2-6; 12 nucleotides align to TRBD1. CDR3 size: 19 residues. CDR1 and CDR2 from the germline V gene are SEHNR and FQNEAQ (reference sequence).

The chain uses TRBV28 and TRBJ2-5, with TRBD1 matching over 7 bases. Trimming cost V 6 bases and J 7 bases; bases outside gene matches: 11. Per germline, CDR1 MDHEN and CDR2 SYDVKM. This CDR3 has 14 residues. The CDR3 DNA sequence: TGTGCCAGCAGACGACAGGGTGAGGGTTCGACCCAGTACTTC. It is translated as CASRRQGEGSTQYF. Drawing the rest from reference TRBV28 and TRBJ2-5, the complete variable domain is DVKVTQSSRYLVKRTGEKVFLECVQDMDHENMFWYRQDPGLGLRLIYFSYDVKMKEKGDIPEGYSVSREKKERFSLILESASTNQTSMYLCASRRQGEGSTQYFGPGTRLLVL.

On this clonotype: Being one base from a much bigger clone, this may be a read error. The rearrangement links TRBV7-2 to TRBJ2-5; TRBD2 matches at 7 bases. The V gene's germline CDR1 is SGHTA and CDR2 FQGNSA. V shed 8 bases and J 1 base; nucleotides not matched to a gene: 10. This CDR3 is built from 15 residues. CDR3 residues: CASGTSDRSQETQYF. The CDR3 coding sequence is TGTGCCAGCGGCACTAGCGACCGAAGCCAAGAGACCCAGTACTTC.

The chain joins TRBV7-8 to TRBJ1-1, with 7 bases fitting TRBD1. CDR1 SGHVS and CDR2 FQNEAQ come from the germline V gene. After removal of 1 base from V and 4 bases from J, the junction contained 9 bases not matched to a gene. The CDR3 is 16 residues long. The CDR3 spells CASSLEQGRRGTEAFF. CDR3 in DNA: TGTGCCAGCAGCTTAGAACAGGGGCGGAGGGGCACTGAAGCTTTCTTT. The variable domain in full, completed from reference TRBV7-8 and TRBJ1-1, reads GAGVSQSPRYKVAKRGQDVALRCDPISGHVSLFWYQQALGQGPEFLTYFQNEAQLDKSGLPSDRFFAERPEGSVSTLKIQRTQQEDSAVYLCASSLEQGRRGTEAFFGQGTRLTVV.